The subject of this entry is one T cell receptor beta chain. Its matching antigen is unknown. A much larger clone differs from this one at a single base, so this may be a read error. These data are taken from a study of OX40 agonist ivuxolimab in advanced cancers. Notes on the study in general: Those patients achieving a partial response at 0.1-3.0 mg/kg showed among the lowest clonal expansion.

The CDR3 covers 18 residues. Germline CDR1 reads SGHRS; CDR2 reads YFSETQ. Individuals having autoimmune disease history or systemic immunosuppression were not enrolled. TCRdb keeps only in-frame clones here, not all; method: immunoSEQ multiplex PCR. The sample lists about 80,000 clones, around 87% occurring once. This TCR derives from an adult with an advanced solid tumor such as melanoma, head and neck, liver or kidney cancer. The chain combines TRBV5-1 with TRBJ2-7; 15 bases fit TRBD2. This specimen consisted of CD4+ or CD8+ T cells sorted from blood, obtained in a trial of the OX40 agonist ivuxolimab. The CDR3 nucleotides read TGCACCAGCAGCTCGCACTTGGGACTAGCGGGAGGAATCTACGAGCAGTACTTC. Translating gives CTSSSHLGLAGGIYEQYF.